Each of the 24 T cell receptor beta chains below was sequenced from the same sample in a study of blood T cells in healthy people across ages (dated by TCRdb to the mid-2010s). The library relied on 5' RACE. Sequencer: Illumina HiSeq 2500. The second PCR ran for about 6 to 12 cycles and used a J-beta primer mix along with a sample-barcoded 5' primer. The public reads were run again by TCRdb, first through fastp at Q25 and then through MiXCR, and only productive beta chains were kept. For every CDR3 protein sequence, its rows merge into one entry that carries the most common genes and DNA. In all, the sample holds around 800,000 distinct CDR3 sequences, and under 30% of those were seen once. The ten largest make up 3% of the sample. The data also belong to a second study, concerning T cells of mothers and their children.

The sequencing input was blood. All receptors come from a boy between 10 and 17 years old in good health.

The J gene is TRBJ2-3, the V gene TRBV20-1; D perhaps matches TRBD1 (8 bases). Germline values: CDR1 DFQATT, CDR2 SNEGSKA (reference sequence). V dropped 5 bases and J dropped 6 bases, with 27 bases sitting between them. The length of the CDR3 is 17 residues. CDR3 coding DNA: TGCAGTGCTGGGGGGGAAGGTGGGCAGGGGGCAACGGATACGCAGTATTTT. It yields the protein CSAGGEGGQGATDTQYF.

The chain is built from TRBV5-1 and TRBJ1-2, with unresolved D. V was shortened by 4 bases and J by 2 bases, with 15 bases between the two germline ends. The CDR3 totals 15 residues. Looked up from germline, CDR1 is SGHRS and CDR2 is YFSETQ. CDR3 loop: CASSPGSVPNYGYTF. The CDR3 region has the DNA TGCGCCAGCAGCCCGGGCAGCGTCCCGAACTATGGCTACACCTTC.

This clonotype was detected only a few times. The rearrangement links TRBV9 to TRBJ2-5, with 8 nucleotides matching TRBD2. CDR3 size: 15 residues. The junction had 11 bases not matched to a gene; V was cut back by 6 bases and J by 4 bases. Germline CDR1 is SGDLS and CDR2 is YYNGEE. CDR3 sequence (DNA): TGTGCCAGCACCCGGTCGGGCGGGGGGTCAGAGACCCAGTACTTC. This codes for CASTRSGGGSETQYF.

This clonotype was seen a few times. The V gene is TRBV12-3 or TRBV12-4, the J gene TRBJ1-5; D might be TRBD1 (5 bases). The CDR3 length is 15 residues. Deletions cut 5 bases from V and 2 bases from J, with 13 bases between. The CDR3 region is CASSTQGGGNQPQHF. DNA of the CDR3: TGTGCCAGCAGTACTCAGGGAGGTGGCAATCAGCCCCAGCATTTT.

The chain carries TRBV12-3 or TRBV12-4 and TRBJ1-1; D remains ambiguous. CDR3 length: 13 residues. Trimming removed 5 bases at V and 10 bases at J, with 17 bases between. The CDR3 sequence: CASSPRRELGAFF. CDR3 sequence (DNA): TGTGCCAGCAGTCCTCGGCGGGAGCTCGGAGCTTTCTTT.

This chain's CDR3 is CAWSVLGADTEAFF. In nucleotides, the CDR3 is TGTGCCTGGAGTGTACTTGGGGCGGACACTGAAGCTTTCTTT. The chain uses TRBV30 and TRBJ1-1, with D possibly being TRBD1 (5 bases). V was trimmed by 0 bases and J by 3 bases, leaving 11 bases between them. CDR3 length equals 14 residues. Germline assignment: CDR1 GTSNPN and CDR2 SVGIG (reference sequence). Combining the CDR3 with reference TRBV30 and TRBJ1-1 gives the whole variable domain SQTIHQWPATLVQPVGSPLSLECTVEGTSNPNLYWYRQAAGRGLQLLFYSVGIGQISSEVPQNLSASRPQDRQFILSSKKLLLSDSGFYLCAWSVLGADTEAFFGQGTRLTVV.

The chain recombines TRBV25-1 with TRBJ2-7; either TRBD1 or TRBD2 may supply D (5 bases each). The V and J ends lost 5 bases and 6 bases respectively, with 20 bases between them. Germline CDR1 MGHDK, CDR2 SYGVNS. CDR3 length equals 15 residues. The DNA of the CDR3 is TGTGCCAGCAGTCCGAAGCATCGGGGCACACTCGAGCAGTACTTC. Translating gives CASSPKHRGTLEQYF.

This clonotype has just a few counts. The chain carries TRBV11-2 and TRBJ2-5; D remains unclear. Judging by the DNA end, TRBJ2-1 fits better; the J call may be wrong. This CDR3 is built from 12 residues. Germline V gene lookup returns CDR1 SGHAT and CDR2 FQNNGV. CDR3 nucleotide sequence: TGTGCCAGCAGCTCATCTTGGAATGAGCAGTTCTTC. It specifies CASSSSWNEQFF.

This clonotype was observed at least ten times. This rearrangement joins TRBV29-1 to TRBJ2-6; 10 nucleotides line up with TRBD1. This CDR3 comprises 17 residues. V was clipped by 4 bases and J by 2 bases; unmatched bases: 8. Germline-derived CDR1 and CDR2 are SQVTM and ANQGSEA. DNA of the CDR3: TGCAGCGTTGCGGGGACAGGGGACCTCGCTGGGGCCAACGTCCTGACTTTC. Protein product: CSVAGTGDLAGANVLTF.

V and J are TRBV20-1 and TRBJ2-4, with 15 bases lining up with TRBD2. The CDR3 spans 14 residues. In germline, CDR1 is DFQATT, CDR2 SNEGSKA (reference sequence). With 7 bases clipped from V and 9 bases from J, the junction kept 7 bases outside the gene matches. CDR3 bases: TGCAGTGAAGAATCGGGACTAGCGGGGGGCATTCAGTACTTC. Encoded protein: CSEESGLAGGIQYF.

The V gene is TRBV6-1, the J gene TRBJ1-1, with D possibly matching TRBD1 (6 bases). The CDR3 is 18 residues long. V gave up 7 bases and J gave up 0 bases, with 24 bases separating them. The germline V gene encodes CDR1 MNHNS and CDR2 SASEGT. Here the CDR3 DNA reads TGTGCCAGCACCCGAAAGTCAGTGGACAGACCCATGAACACTGAAGCTTTCTTT. It yields the protein CASTRKSVDRPMNTEAFF.

This chain joins TRBV6-2 or TRBV6-3 and TRBJ1-5, with a tentative D call TRBD1 (6 bases). The V end was cut by 4 bases, the J end by 4 bases, with 14 bases between. The CDR3 has 15 residues. Germline V lookup: CDR1 MNHEY, CDR2 SVGEGT. Written as DNA, the CDR3 is TGTGCCAGCAGTTTTGCCAGGGGTAGGAATCAGCCCCAGCATTTT. Its protein is CASSFARGRNQPQHF.

V and J are TRBV18 and TRBJ2-5, with TRBD2 matching over 9 bases. Germline V gives CDR1 KGHSH, CDR2 LQKENI. V gave up 2 bases and J gave up 4 bases; unmatched junction bases: 5. This CDR3 spans 15 amino acids. CDR3 sequence: CASSPSSGGRETQYF. The CDR3 nucleotides are TGTGCCAGCTCACCATCCAGCGGGGGGCGAGAGACCCAGTACTTC.

This sequence joins TRBV12-3 or TRBV12-4 and TRBJ2-2; TRBD1 might be the D (6 bases). This CDR3 spans 16 amino acids. V was trimmed by 4 bases and J by 0 bases, leaving 12 bases between them. The CDR3 loop reads CASSSGNRANTGELFF. The CDR3 DNA is TGTGCCAGCAGTTCCGGGAACAGGGCGAACACCGGGGAGCTGTTTTTT.

A few counts support this clonotype. The gene calls are TRBV9 and TRBJ1-2; D ambiguous. Germline lookup yields CDR1 SGDLS and CDR2 YYNGEE. This CDR3 is 15 amino acids long. Trimming pared 1 base from V and 1 base from J, leaving 11 bases between. CDR3 bases: TGTGCCAGCAGCGTACGCCCTGGGGATAACTATGGCTACACCTTC. This encodes CASSVRPGDNYGYTF.

This clonotype has only a few counts. The chain uses TRBV4-1 and TRBJ2-4, with TRBD2 identical over 9 bases. Trimming took 0 bases from V and 6 from J; bases not matched to a gene: 3. CDR3 length: 15 amino acids. The germline V gene encodes CDR1 MGHRA and CDR2 YSYEKL. This chain's CDR3 is CASSQDRAGGNIQYF. CDR3 DNA: TGCGCCAGCAGCCAAGACCGAGCGGGGGGAAACATTCAGTACTTC.

In this sample, this clonotype turned up a few times. The CDR3 region has the DNA TGTGCCAGCAGTCCCGGGACACACGGAGGGCCCCAGCATTTT. Protein sequence: CASSPGTHGGPQHF. The chain couples TRBV12-3 or TRBV12-4 to TRBJ1-5, with TRBD1 as a possible D gene (6 bases). The CDR3 has 14 amino acids. V lost 5 bases and J 9 bases, leaving 17 bases between the germline ends.

The V gene is TRBV7-9, the J gene TRBJ2-5, with 9 positions matching TRBD2. The DNA end is a closer match to TRBJ2-1, so the J assignment may be wrong. The CDR3 totals 16 residues. Germline CDR1 and CDR2: SEHNR and FQNEAQ (reference sequence). CDR3 residues: CASSAPGGTSSNEQFF. The CDR3 DNA is TGTGCCAGCAGCGCCCCGGGAGGGACTAGCTCCAATGAGCAGTTCTTC.

V usage is TRBV20-1 and J usage is TRBJ2-7; 9 nucleotides agree with TRBD1. The CDR3 is 16 residues long. V lost 1 base to trimming and J lost 2 bases; unmatched junction nucleotides: 9. CDR1 is DFQATT and CDR2 is SNEGSKA in the germline V gene (reference sequence). The CDR3 nucleotides are TGCAGTGCTAGAGTTGCCCGGGACAGGGCTACCTACGAGCAGTACTTC. Amino acid sequence: CSARVARDRATYEQYF.

This clonotype was observed a handful of times. Germline and junction disagree at one end, which may indicate a read error. V usage is TRBV2 and J usage is TRBJ2-2; D gene uncertain. This CDR3 spans 12 amino acids. Germline CDR1 is SNHLY and CDR2 is FYNNEI. The CDR3 nucleotides are TGTGCGAGCACCTGGGGAACCGGGGAGCTGTTTTTT. As protein: CASTWGTGELFF.

This clonotype has only a few counts. This chain connects TRBV6-5 to TRBJ2-3; TRBD2 agrees at 10 bases. Trimming cost V 1 base and J 5 bases; bases outside gene matches: 3. The CDR3 is 15 amino acids. The germline CDR1 and CDR2 sequences are MNHEY and SVGAGI. CDR3 sequence reads: CASSYWSGGGDTQYF. The CDR3 DNA reads TGTGCCAGCAGTTACTGGAGCGGGGGGGGAGATACGCAGTATTTT.

This sequence joins TRBV10-3 and TRBJ2-3; tentative D call: TRBD1 (6 bases). Germline assignment: CDR1 ENHRY and CDR2 SYGVKD. The CDR3 has 14 residues. V lost 5 bases and J lost 2, with 11 bases in between. CDR3 in amino acids: CAISRQVTTDTQYF. CDR3 DNA: TGTGCCATCAGTCGACAGGTTACCACAGATACGCAGTATTTT.

Only a few counts were recorded for this clonotype. The genes are TRBV5-1 and TRBJ1-4; weak D call: TRBD1 (6 bases). V lost 2 bases to trimming and J lost 0 bases, with 11 bases between them. CDR1 is SGHRS, CDR2 YFSETQ, per germline. This CDR3 spans 16 amino acids. The CDR3 DNA follows: TGCGCCAGCAGCTTCCACAGGGCTGCAACTAATGAAAAACTGTTTTTT. Translation: CASSFHRAATNEKLFF.

The rearrangement links TRBV6-6 to TRBJ2-5; 12 bases match TRBD2. There are 17 residues in the CDR3. V gave up 2 bases and J gave up 1 base; unmatched junction bases: 5. Germline assignment: CDR1 MNHNY and CDR2 SVGAGI (reference sequence). This chain's CDR3 is CASSYGRTSGAQETQYF. CDR3 bases: TGTGCCAGCAGTTACGGCCGGACTAGCGGGGCCCAAGAGACCCAGTACTTC.